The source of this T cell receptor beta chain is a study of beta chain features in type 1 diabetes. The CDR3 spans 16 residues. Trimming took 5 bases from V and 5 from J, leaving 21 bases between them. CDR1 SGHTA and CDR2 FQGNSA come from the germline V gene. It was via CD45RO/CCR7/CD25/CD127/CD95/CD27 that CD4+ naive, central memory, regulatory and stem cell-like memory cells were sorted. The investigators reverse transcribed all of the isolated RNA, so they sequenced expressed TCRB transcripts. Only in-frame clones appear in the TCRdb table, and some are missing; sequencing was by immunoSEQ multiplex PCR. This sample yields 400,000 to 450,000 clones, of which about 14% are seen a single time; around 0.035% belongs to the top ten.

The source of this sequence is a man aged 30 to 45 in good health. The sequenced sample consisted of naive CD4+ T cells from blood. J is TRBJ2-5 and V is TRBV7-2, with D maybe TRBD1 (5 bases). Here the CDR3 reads CASSVKGVRVRETQYF. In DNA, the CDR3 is TGTGCCAGCAGCGTCAAAGGGGTCAGGGTCCGCGAGACCCAGTACTTC.